This T cell receptor beta chain was sequenced in a study of blood T cell repertoires in COVID-19. The overall study: Samples came from the United States, Italy and Spain, spanning acute and convalescent COVID-19.

Cohort assignment relied on participant-reported clinical history. Germline values: CDR1 LNHDA, CDR2 SQIVND (reference sequence). The V end lost 10 bases, the J end lost 4 bases, and 22 bases lay between the germline ends. CDR3 length equals 16 residues. Some clones are missing from TCRdb's copy, which holds only in-frame ones; the method was immunoSEQ multiplex PCR. Here the sample spans more than 300,000 clones, just over 85% being singletons. This sequence was found in a young woman who had recovered from COVID-19. The sequencing sample was made of PBMCs or T cells enriched from blood (not recorded which). The chain links TRBV19 to TRBJ1-4, with a possible D match to TRBD1 (6 bases). CDR3 nucleotide sequence: TGTGCCACCGGTACGGGACACCCAATTTATAATGAAAAACTGTTTTTT. Amino acids: CATGTGHPIYNEKLFF.